These T cell receptor beta chains were read from a single sample in a study of T cells in Graves' hyperthyroidism and ophthalmopathy. TCRdb fed the multiplex PCR reads into MiXCR, producing one record per CDR3 protein. The table shows nearly 600,000 distinct CDR3 sequences, with about 14% occurring only once. Material for sequencing was blood. These receptors were taken from a woman younger than 30 with Graves' ophthalmopathy. The CDR3 runs from the conserved cysteine through the conserved F or W. A D gene is named only where the DNA matches it firmly. Only part of the rows carry a size: once, few, many, or a class if the clone is expanded.

- | TRBJ1-3 | 13 | few | TRBV29-1 | CSADGGTGNTIYF | TGCAGCGCTGACGGTGGGACTGGAAACACCATATATTTT
- | TRBJ1-5 | 16 | many | TRBV7-2 | CASSLESSGFNQPQHF | TGTGCCAGCAGCTTAGAATCGTCGGGATTCAATCAGCCCCAGCATTTT
TRBD1 | TRBJ2-5 | 15 | few | TRBV5-6 | CASSLPQQGDETQYF | TGTGCCAGCAGCTTGCCCCAGCAGGGGGATGAGACCCAGTACTTC
TRBD2 | TRBJ2-3 | 15 | - | TRBV10-3 | CAIIAGLASTDTQYF | TGTGCCATCATAGCGGGACTAGCAAGCACAGATACGCAGTATTTT
- | TRBJ1-1 | 15 | - | TRBV6-2/TRBV6-3 | CASSYFKEMNTEAFF | TGTGCCAGCAGTTATTTCAAGGAAATGAACACTGAAGCTTTCTTT
TRBD1 | TRBJ1-2 | 15 | - | TRBV20-1 | CSAFSGDRGVYGYTF | TGCAGTGCTTTCTCCGGGGACAGGGGGGTCTATGGCTACACCTTC
- | TRBJ1-5 | 15 | many | TRBV12-3/TRBV12-4 | CASSLGPVEGQPQHF | TGTGCCAGCAGTTTGGGCCCGGTAGAGGGCCAGCCCCAGCATTTT
TRBD1 | TRBJ1-1 | 15 | - | TRBV2 | CASSGTGGGVTEAFF | TGTGCCAGCAGTGGGACAGGGGGCGGCGTCACTGAAGCTTTCTTT
TRBD2 | TRBJ2-7 | 15 | many | TRBV4-3 | CASSQEFSGAYEQYF | TGCGCCAGCAGCCAAGAGTTTAGCGGGGCCTACGAGCAGTACTTC
- | TRBJ1-2 | 13 | - | TRBV2 | CASSERSTYGYTF | TGTGCCAGCAGTGAACGGTCCACGTATGGCTACACCTTC
- | TRBJ1-2 | 15 | - | TRBV7-9 | CASSSRSDFPRGYTF | TGTGCCAGCAGCTCCCGCTCGGACTTCCCCAGGGGCTACACCTTC
- | TRBJ2-7 | 15 | many | TRBV6-5 | CASSYGPGLFYEQYF | TGTGCCAGCAGTTACGGTCCAGGGCTATTCTACGAGCAGTACTTC
TRBD2 | TRBJ2-3 | 16 | many | TRBV7-9 | CASSSQAGDSTDTQYF | TGTGCCAGCAGCTCACAAGCGGGAGATAGCACAGATACGCAGTATTTT
- | TRBJ2-5 | 14 | - | TRBV7-2 | CASSLKADQETQYF | TGTGCCAGCAGCTTAAAGGCAGATCAAGAGACCCAGTACTTC
TRBD1 | TRBJ1-1 | 15 | many | TRBV12-3/TRBV12-4 | CASSLAWTGSTEAFF | TGTGCCAGCAGTTTAGCTTGGACAGGGAGCACTGAAGCTTTCTTT
TRBD2 | TRBJ2-2 | 15 | - | TRBV30 | CACGLAGGDTGELFF | TGTGCCTGTGGACTAGCGGGAGGAGATACCGGGGAGCTGTTTTTT
TRBD2 | TRBJ2-1 | 16 | many | TRBV7-9 | CASSLALAGGPEEQFF | TGTGCCAGCAGCTTAGCGCTAGCGGGAGGGCCCGAGGAGCAGTTCTTC
TRBD1 | TRBJ2-7 | 14 | many | TRBV5-4 | CASSFRDRVHEQYF | TGTGCCAGCAGCTTCCGGGACAGGGTCCACGAGCAGTACTTC